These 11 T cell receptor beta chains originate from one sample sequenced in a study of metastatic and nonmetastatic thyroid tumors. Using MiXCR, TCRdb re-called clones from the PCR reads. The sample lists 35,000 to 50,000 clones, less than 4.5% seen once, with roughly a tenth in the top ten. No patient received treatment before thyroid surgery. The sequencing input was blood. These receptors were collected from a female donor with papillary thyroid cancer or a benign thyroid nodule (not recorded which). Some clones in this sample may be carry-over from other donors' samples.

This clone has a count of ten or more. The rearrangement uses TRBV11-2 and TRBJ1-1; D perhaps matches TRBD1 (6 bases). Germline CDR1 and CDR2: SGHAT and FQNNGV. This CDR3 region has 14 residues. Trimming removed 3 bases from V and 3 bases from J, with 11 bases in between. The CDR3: CASSLVGADTEAFF. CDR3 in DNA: TGTGCCAGCAGCTTGGTGGGGGCGGACACTGAAGCTTTCTTT.

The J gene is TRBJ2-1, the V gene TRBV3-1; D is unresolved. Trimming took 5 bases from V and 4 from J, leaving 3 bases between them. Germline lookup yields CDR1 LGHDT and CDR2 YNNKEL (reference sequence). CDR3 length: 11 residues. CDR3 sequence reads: CASSKYNEQFF. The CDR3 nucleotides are TGTGCCAGCAGCAAATACAATGAGCAGTTCTTC.

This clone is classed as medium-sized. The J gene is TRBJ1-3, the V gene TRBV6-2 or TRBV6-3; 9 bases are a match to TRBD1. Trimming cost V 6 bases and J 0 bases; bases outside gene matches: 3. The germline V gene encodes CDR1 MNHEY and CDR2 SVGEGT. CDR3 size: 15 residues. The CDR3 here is CASRRQGGSGNTIYF. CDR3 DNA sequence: TGTGCCAGCAGACGACAGGGGGGCTCTGGAAACACCATATATTTT.

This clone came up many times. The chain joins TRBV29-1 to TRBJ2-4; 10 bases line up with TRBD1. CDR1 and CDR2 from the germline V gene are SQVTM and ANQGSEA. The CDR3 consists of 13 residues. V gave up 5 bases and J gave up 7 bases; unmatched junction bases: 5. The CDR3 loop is CSVTGTGVNIQYF. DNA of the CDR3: TGCAGCGTTACCGGGACAGGGGTTAACATTCAGTACTTC.

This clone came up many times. Here the CDR3 DNA reads TGCGCCAGCAGCTTGGAAAGTCAAGAGACCCAGTACTTC. It encodes CASSLESQETQYF. The genes are TRBV5-1 and TRBJ2-5; D unclear. Trimming took 0 bases from V and 2 from J, leaving 5 bases between them. Germline values: CDR1 SGHRS, CDR2 YFSETQ. CDR3 length: 13 residues.

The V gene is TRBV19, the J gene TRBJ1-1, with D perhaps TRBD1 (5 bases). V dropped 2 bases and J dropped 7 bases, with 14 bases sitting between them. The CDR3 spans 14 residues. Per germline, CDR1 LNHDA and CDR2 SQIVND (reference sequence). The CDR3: CASSISFGGSEAFF. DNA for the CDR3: TGTGCCAGTAGTATAAGTTTCGGGGGAAGTGAAGCTTTCTTT.

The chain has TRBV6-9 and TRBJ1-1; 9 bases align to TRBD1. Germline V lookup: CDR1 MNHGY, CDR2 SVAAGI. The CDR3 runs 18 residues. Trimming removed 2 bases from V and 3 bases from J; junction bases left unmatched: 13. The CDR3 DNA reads TGTGCCAGCAGTTATAAAACAGGGGGCATGGCTTGGGACACTGAAGCTTTCTTT. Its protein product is CASSYKTGGMAWDTEAFF.

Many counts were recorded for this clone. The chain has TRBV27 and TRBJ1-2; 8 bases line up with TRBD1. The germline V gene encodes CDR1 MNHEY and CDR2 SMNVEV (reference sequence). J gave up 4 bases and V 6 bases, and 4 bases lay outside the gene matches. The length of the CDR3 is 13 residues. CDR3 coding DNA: TGTGCCAGCAGGTATACAGGGGGCTATGGCTACACCTTC. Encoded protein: CASRYTGGYGYTF.

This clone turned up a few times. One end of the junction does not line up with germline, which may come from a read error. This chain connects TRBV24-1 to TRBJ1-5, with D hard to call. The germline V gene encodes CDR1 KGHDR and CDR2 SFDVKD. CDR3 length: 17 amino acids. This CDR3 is CATSDSTLWGSNRPQHF. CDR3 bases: TGTGCCACCAGTGATTCGACCTTGTGGGGAAGCAATCGGCCCCAGCATTTT.

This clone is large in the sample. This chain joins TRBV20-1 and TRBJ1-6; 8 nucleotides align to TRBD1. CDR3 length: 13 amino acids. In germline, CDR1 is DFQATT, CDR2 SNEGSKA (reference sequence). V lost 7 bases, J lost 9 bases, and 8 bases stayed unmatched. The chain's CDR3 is CSVSTGEGSPLHF. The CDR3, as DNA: TGCAGTGTCTCGACAGGGGAGGGTTCACCCCTCCACTTT.

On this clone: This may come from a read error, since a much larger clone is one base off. The CDR3 DNA follows: TGTGCCGGCCAACGCCGGGACTCCGACTTTGCCGGGGAGCTGTTTTTT. Protein: CAGQRRDSDFAGELFF. V usage is TRBV3-1 and J usage is TRBJ2-2, with a possible D match to TRBD2 (6 bases). The germline gives CDR1 LGHDT, CDR2 YNNKEL (reference sequence). The V gene lost 11 bases and the J gene lost 6 bases, with 25 bases spanning the gap. The CDR3 runs 16 residues. The full variable domain, with the rest looked up from reference TRBV3-1 and TRBJ2-2, is DTAVSQTPKYLVTQMGNDKSIKCEQNLGHDTMYWYKQDSKKFLKIMFSYNNKELIINETVPNRFSPKSPDKAHLNLHINSLELGDSAVYFCAGQRRDSDFAGELFFGEGSRLTVL.